A single sample gave rise to the 5 T cell receptor beta chains below, sequenced in a study of blood T cell repertoires in COVID-19. The method was immunoSEQ multiplex PCR; TCRdb's version includes in-frame clones alone and lacks a portion of them. The table lists 350,000 to 400,000 clones, around 87% of them singletons. The sample consisted of PBMCs or T cells enriched from blood (not recorded which). Receptor source: a man aged 40-55 years in a cohort exposed to, infected with or recovered from COVID-19 (not recorded which).

This chain joins TRBV9 and TRBJ1-4, with 7 bases that match TRBD1. CDR1 and CDR2 from the germline V gene are SGDLS and YYNGEE. The CDR3 has 15 residues. The V segment lost 4 bases and the J segment 4 bases; nucleotides outside the gene matches: 7. CDR3 in DNA: TGTGCCAGCAGCCCACGACAGGGTGTTAATGAAAAACTGTTTTTT. Its translation: CASSPRQGVNEKLFF.

This rearrangement joins TRBV19 to TRBJ2-1, with D possibly being TRBD2 (6 bases). Germline V gene lookup returns CDR1 LNHDA and CDR2 SQIVND (reference sequence). V gave up 6 bases and J gave up 4 bases, with 13 bases separating them. The length of the CDR3 is 14 residues. The CDR3 loop reads CASSPGLLYNEQFF. The CDR3 nucleotides are TGTGCCAGTAGCCCGGGACTGCTTTACAATGAGCAGTTCTTC.

The V and J genes are TRBV18 and TRBJ1-4, with 10 bases identical to TRBD1. CDR1 KGHSH and CDR2 LQKENI come from the germline V gene. The CDR3 length is 14 residues. After removal of 6 bases from V and 6 bases from J, the junction contained 4 bases not matched to a gene. CDR3 in amino acids: CASSDRGQDEKLFF. The CDR3 DNA follows: TGTGCCAGCTCTGACAGGGGGCAGGATGAAAAACTGTTTTTT.

As for this clone: Additional DNA sequences in this sample encode the identical CDR3. The chain joins TRBV6-5 to TRBJ1-1, with 9 bases that match TRBD1. Looked up from germline, CDR1 is MNHEY and CDR2 is SVGAGI. The CDR3 is 13 residues long. The V segment lost 6 bases and the J segment 5 bases; nucleotides outside the gene matches: 4. CDR3 sequence: CASSLTGGTEAFF. The CDR3 bases are TGTGCCAGCAGCCTGACAGGGGGTACTGAAGCTTTCTTT.

This rearrangement joins TRBV5-5 to TRBJ1-1; D perhaps matches TRBD1 (5 bases). V shed 2 bases and J shed 1 base, with 9 bases lying between them. This CDR3 spans 14 amino acids. The V gene's germline CDR1 is SGHKS and CDR2 YYEKEE (reference sequence). CDR3 DNA: TGTGCCAGCAGCTTCAGACAGACGAACACTGAAGCTTTCTTT. It yields the protein CASSFRQTNTEAFF.